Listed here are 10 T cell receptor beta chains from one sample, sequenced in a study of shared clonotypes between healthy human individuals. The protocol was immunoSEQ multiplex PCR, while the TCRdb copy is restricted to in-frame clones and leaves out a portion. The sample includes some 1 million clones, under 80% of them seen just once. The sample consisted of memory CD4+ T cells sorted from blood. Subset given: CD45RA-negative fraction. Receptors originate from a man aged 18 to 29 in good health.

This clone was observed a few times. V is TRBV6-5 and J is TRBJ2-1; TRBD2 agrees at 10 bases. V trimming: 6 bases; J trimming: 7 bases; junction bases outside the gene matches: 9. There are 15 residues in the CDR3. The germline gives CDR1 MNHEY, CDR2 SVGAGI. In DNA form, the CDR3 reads TGTGCCAGCAGCCTAGCGGGGGCCACTTGGAATGAGCAGTTCTTC. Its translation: CASSLAGATWNEQFF.

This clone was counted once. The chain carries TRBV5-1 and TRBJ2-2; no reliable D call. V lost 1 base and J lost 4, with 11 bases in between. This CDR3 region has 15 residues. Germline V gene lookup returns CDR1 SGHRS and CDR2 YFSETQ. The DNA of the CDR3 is TGCGCCAGCAGCTTGAGCCAGCGTGGCACCGGGGAGCTGTTTTTT. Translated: CASSLSQRGTGELFF. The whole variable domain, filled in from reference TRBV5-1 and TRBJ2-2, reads KAGVTQTPRYLIKTRGQQVTLSCSPISGHRSVSWYQQTPGQGLQFLFEYFSETQRNKGNFPGRFSGRQFSNSRSEMNVSTLELGDSALYLCASSLSQRGTGELFFGEGSRLTVL.

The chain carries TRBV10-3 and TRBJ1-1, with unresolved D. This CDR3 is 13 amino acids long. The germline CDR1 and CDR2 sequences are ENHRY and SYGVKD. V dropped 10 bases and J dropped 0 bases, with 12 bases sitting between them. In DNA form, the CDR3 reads TGTGCCACTCGTGAGGGCGTGAACACTGAAGCTTTCTTT. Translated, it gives CATREGVNTEAFF.

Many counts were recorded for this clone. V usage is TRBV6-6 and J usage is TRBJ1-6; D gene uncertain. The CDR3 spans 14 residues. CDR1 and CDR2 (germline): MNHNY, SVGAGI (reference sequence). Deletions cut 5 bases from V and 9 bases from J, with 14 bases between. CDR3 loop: CASSDRSVSSPLHF. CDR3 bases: TGTGCCAGCAGTGATAGGTCTGTGTCTTCACCCCTCCACTTT.

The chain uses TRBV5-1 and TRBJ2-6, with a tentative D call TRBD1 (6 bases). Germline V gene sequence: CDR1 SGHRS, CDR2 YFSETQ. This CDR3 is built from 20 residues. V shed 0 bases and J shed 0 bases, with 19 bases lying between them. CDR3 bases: TGCGCCAGCAGCTTGGCTCACCGGGACAAAACCCTCTCTGGGGCCAACGTCCTGACTTTC. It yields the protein CASSLAHRDKTLSGANVLTF.

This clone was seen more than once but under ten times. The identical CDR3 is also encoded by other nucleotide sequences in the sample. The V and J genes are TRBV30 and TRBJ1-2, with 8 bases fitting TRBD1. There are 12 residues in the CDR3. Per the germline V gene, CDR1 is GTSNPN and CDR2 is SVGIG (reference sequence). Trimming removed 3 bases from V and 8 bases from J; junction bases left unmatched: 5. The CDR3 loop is CAWSQGARGYTF. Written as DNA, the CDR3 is TGTGCCTGGAGCCAGGGGGCGCGAGGCTACACCTTC.

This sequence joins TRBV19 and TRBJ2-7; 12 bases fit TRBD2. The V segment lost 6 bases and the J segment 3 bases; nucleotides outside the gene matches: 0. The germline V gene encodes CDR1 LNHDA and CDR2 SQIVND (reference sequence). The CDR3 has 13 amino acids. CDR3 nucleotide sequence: TGTGCCAGTAGGACTAGCGGGGGCTACGAGCAGTACTTC. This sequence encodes CASRTSGGYEQYF.

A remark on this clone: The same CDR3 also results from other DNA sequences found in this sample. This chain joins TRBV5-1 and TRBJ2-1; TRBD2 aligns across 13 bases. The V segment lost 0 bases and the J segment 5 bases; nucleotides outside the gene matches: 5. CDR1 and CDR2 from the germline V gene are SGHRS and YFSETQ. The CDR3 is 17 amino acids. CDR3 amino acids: CASSLAPGLAGDNEQFF. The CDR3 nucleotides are TGCGCCAGCAGCTTGGCCCCCGGACTAGCGGGGGACAATGAGCAGTTCTTC. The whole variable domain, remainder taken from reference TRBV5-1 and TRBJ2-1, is KAGVTQTPRYLIKTRGQQVTLSCSPISGHRSVSWYQQTPGQGLQFLFEYFSETQRNKGNFPGRFSGRQFSNSRSEMNVSTLELGDSALYLCASSLAPGLAGDNEQFFGPGTRLTVL.

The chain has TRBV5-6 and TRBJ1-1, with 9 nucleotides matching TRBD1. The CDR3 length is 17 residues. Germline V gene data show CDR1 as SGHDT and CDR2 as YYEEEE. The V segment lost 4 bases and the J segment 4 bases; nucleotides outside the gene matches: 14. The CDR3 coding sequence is TGTGCCAGCAGCCTCGCCCCGGGACAGGGTTCGGGCACTGAAGCTTTCTTT. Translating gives CASSLAPGQGSGTEAFF.

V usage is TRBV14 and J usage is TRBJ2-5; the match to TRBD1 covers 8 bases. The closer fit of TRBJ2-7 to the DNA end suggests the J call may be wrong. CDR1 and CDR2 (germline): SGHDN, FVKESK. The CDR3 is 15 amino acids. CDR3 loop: CASSPTWDRSYEQYF. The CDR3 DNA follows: TGTGCCAGCAGCCCCACCTGGGACAGGAGCTACGAGCAGTACTTC.